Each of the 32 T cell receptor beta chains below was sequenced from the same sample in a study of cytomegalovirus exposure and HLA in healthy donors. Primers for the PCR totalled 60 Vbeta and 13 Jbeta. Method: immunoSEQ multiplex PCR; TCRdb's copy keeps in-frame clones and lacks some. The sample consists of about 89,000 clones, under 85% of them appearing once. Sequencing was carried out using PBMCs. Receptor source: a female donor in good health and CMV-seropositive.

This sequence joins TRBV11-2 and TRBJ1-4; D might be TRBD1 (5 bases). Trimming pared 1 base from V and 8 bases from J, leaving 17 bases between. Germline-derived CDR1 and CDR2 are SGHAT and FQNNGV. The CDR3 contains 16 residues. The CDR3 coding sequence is TGTGCCAGCAGCTTAGTTCGGCAAACCCGGGGGGAAAAACTGTTTTTT. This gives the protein CASSLVRQTRGEKLFF.

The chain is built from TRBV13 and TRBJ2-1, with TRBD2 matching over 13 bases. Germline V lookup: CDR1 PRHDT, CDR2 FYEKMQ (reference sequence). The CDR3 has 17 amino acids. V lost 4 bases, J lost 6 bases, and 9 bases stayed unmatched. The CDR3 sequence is CASSSRLTSGGLNEQFF. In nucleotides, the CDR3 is TGTGCCAGCAGCTCCCGCCTGACTAGCGGGGGGCTCAATGAGCAGTTCTTC.

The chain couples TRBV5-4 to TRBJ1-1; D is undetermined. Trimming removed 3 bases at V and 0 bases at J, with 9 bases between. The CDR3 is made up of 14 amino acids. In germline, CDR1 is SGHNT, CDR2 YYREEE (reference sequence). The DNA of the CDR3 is TGTGCCAGCAGCTCCTGGGCGATGAACACTGAAGCTTTCTTT. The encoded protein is CASSSWAMNTEAFF.

The CDR3 sequence is CASSLGVYNEQFF. The CDR3 nucleotides read TGTGCCAGCAGCTTAGGAGTGTACAATGAGCAGTTCTTC. The rearrangement links TRBV11-3 to TRBJ2-1, with no clear D. Deletions cut 1 base from V and 4 bases from J, with 5 bases between. This CDR3 region has 13 residues. Germline V CDR1 and CDR2: SGHNT, YENEEA.

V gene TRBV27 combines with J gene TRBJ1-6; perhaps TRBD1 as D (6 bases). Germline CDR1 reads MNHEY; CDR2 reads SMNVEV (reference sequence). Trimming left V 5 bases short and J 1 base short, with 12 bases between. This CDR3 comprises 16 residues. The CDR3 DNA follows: TGTGCCAGCAGTCAGGGGCGGTGGTCCTATAATTCACCCCTCCACTTT. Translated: CASSQGRWSYNSPLHF.

CDR3 loop: CASSYSRRRDSPLHF. The CDR3 region has the DNA TGTGCCAGCAGTTACTCGAGAAGGAGGGATTCACCCCTCCACTTT. The V call is TRBV6-5, the J call TRBJ1-6; no clear D. Germline V gene sequence: CDR1 MNHEY, CDR2 SVGAGI. Trimming left V 0 bases short and J 8 bases short, with 11 bases between. CDR3 length: 15 amino acids.

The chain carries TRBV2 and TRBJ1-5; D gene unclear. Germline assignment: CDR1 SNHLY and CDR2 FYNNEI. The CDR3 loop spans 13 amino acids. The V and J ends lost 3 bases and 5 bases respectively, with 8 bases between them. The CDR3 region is CASSDGWDQPQHF. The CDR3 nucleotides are TGTGCCAGCAGTGACGGGTGGGATCAGCCCCAGCATTTT. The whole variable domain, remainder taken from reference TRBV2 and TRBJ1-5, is EPEVTQTPSHQVTQMGQEVILRCVPISNHLYFYWYRQILGQKVEFLVSFYNNEISEKSEIFDDQFSVERPDGSNFTLKIRSTKLEDSAMYFCASSDGWDQPQHFGDGTRLSIL.

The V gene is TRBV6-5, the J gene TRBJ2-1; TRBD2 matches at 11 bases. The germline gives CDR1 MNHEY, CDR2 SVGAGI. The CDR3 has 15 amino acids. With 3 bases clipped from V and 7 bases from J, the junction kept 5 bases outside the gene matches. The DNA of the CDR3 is TGTGCCAGCAGTTATAGCGGGGGGGCCCAAAATGAGCAGTTCTTC. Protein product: CASSYSGGAQNEQFF.

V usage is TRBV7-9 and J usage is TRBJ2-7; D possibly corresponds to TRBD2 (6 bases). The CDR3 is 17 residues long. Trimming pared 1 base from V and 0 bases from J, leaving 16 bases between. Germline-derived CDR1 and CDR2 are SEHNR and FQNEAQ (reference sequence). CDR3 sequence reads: CASSLVLRGSSSYEQYF. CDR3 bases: TGTGCCAGCAGCTTAGTCCTACGGGGGAGCAGCTCCTACGAGCAGTACTTC.

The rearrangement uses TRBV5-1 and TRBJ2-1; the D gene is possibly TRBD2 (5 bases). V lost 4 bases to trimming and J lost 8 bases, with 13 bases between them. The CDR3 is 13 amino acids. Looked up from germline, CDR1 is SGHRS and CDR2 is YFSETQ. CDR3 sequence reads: CASSIEREYEQFF. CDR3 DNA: TGCGCCAGCAGCATAGAGAGGGAGTATGAGCAGTTCTTC. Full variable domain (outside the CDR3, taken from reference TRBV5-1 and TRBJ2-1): KAGVTQTPRYLIKTRGQQVTLSCSPISGHRSVSWYQQTPGQGLQFLFEYFSETQRNKGNFPGRFSGRQFSNSRSEMNVSTLELGDSALYLCASSIEREYEQFFGPGTRLTVL.

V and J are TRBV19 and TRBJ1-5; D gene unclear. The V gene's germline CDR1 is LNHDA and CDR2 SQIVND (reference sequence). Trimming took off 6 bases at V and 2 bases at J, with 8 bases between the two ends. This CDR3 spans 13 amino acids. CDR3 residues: CASSEVGNQPQHF. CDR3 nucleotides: TGTGCCAGTAGCGAGGTGGGCAATCAGCCCCAGCATTTT.

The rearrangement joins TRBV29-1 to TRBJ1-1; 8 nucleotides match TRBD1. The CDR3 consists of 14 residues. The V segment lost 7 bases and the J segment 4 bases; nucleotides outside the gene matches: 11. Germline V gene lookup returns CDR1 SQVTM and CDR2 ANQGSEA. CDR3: CSGWAGGESTEAFF. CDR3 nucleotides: TGCAGCGGGTGGGCAGGGGGCGAGAGCACTGAAGCTTTCTTT. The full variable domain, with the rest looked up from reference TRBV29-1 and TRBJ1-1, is SAVISQKPSRDICQRGTSLTIQCQVDSQVTMMFWYRQQPGQSLTLIATANQGSEATYESGFVIDKFPISRPNLTFSTLTVSNMSPEDSSIYLCSGWAGGESTEAFFGQGTRLTVV.

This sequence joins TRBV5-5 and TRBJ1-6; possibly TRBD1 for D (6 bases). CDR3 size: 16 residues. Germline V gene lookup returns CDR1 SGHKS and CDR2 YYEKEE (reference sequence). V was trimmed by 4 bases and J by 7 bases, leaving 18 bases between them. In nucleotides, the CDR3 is TGTGCCAGCAGCACCCGCGACAGGACGGAAAATTCACCCCTCCACTTT. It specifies CASSTRDRTENSPLHF.

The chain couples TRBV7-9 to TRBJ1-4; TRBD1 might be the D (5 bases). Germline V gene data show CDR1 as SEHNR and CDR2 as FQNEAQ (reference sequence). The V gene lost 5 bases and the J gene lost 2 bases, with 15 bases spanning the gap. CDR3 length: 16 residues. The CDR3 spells CASSTSSGLTNEKLFF. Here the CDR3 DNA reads TGTGCCAGCAGCACCTCATCGGGACTTACTAATGAAAAACTGTTTTTT.

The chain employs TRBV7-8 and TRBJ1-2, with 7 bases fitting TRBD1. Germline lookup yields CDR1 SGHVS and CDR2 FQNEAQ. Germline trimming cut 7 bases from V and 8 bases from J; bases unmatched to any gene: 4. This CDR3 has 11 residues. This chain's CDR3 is CASKTGVGYTF. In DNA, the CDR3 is TGTGCCAGCAAAACAGGGGTCGGCTACACCTTC.

This CDR3 reads CASSSRGRTRESEQFF. The CDR3 DNA sequence: TGTGCCAGCAGCTCTAGAGGGCGGACTAGGGAGAGTGAGCAGTTCTTC. This rearrangement joins TRBV7-8 to TRBJ2-1; 7 nucleotides match TRBD2. This CDR3 contains 16 residues. J lost 9 bases, V lost 4 bases, and 15 bases had no gene match. Germline V gene lookup returns CDR1 SGHVS and CDR2 FQNEAQ.

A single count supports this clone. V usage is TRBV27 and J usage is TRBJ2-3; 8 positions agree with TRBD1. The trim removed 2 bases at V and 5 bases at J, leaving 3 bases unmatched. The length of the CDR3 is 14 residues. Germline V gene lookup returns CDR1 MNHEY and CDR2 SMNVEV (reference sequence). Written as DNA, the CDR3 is TGTGCCAGCAGTTTAACGACAGGGGAAGATACGCAGTATTTT. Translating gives CASSLTTGEDTQYF.

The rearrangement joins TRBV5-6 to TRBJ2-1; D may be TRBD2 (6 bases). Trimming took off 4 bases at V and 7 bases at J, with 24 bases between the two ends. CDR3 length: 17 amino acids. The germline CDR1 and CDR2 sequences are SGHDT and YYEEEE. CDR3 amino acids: CASSQLLLADQWNEQFF. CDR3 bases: TGTGCCAGCAGCCAACTTCTCTTAGCGGACCAGTGGAATGAGCAGTTCTTC.

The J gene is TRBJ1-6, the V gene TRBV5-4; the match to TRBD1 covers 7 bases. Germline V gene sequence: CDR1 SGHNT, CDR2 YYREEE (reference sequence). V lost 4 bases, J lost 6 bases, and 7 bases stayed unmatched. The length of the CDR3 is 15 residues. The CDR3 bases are TGTGCCAGCAGCACCGAGACAGGGTTTAATTCACCCCTCCACTTT. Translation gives CASSTETGFNSPLHF.

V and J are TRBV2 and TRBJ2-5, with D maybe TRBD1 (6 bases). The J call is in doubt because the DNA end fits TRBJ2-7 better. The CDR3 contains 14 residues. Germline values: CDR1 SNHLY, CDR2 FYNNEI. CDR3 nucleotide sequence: TGTGCCAGCAGCAGACAGGATTACTCCTACGAGCAGTACTTC. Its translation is CASSRQDYSYEQYF.

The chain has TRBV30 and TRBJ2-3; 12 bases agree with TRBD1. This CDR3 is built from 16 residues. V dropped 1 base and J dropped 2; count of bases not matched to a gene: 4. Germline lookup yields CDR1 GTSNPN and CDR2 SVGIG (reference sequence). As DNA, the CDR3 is TGTGCCTGGAGTGAAGAGGGACAGGGGGCCACAGATACGCAGTATTTT. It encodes CAWSEEGQGATDTQYF.

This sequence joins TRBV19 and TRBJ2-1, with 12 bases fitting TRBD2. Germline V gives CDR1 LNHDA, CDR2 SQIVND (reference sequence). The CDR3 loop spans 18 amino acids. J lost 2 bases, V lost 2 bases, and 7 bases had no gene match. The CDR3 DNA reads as TGTGCCAGTAGTATAACGGCTAGCGGGAGGGGCACCTACAATGAGCAGTTCTTC. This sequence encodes CASSITASGRGTYNEQFF.

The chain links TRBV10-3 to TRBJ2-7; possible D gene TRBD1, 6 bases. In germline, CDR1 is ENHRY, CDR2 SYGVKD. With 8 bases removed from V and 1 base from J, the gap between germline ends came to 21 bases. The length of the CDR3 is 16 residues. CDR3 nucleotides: TGTGCCATCCAAGGACAGCCCGACAGGTTTTCCTACGAGCAGTACTTC. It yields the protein CAIQGQPDRFSYEQYF.

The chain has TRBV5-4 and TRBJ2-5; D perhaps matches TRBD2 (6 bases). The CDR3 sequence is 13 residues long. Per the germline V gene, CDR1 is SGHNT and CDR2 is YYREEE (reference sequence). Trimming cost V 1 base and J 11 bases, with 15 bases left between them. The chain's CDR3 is CASSLLTLREQYF. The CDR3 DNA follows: TGTGCCAGCAGCTTGCTTACCCTACGGGAGCAGTACTTC.

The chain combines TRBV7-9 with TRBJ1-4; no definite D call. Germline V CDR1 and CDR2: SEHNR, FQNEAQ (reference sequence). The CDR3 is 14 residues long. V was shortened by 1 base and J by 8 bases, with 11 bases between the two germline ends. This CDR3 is CASSLDRGSEKLFF. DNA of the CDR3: TGTGCCAGCAGCTTAGATCGAGGATCAGAAAAACTGTTTTTT. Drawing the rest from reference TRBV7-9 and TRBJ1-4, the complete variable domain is DTGVSQNPRHKITKRGQNVTFRCDPISEHNRLYWYRQTLGQGPEFLTYFQNEAQLEKSRLLSDRFSAERPKGSFSTLEIQRTEQGDSAMYLCASSLDRGSEKLFFGSGTQLSVL.

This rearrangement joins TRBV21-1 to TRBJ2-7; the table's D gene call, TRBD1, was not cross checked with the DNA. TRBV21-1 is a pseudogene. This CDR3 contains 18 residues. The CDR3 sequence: CASSKTLSAQANSYEQYF. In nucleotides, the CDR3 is TGTGCCAGCAGCAAGACCCTTTCGGCCCAGGCGAATTCCTACGAGCAGTACTTC.

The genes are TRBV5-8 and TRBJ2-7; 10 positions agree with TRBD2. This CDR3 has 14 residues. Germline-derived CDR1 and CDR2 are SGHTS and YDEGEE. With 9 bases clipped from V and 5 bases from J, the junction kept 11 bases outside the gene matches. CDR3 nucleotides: TGTGCCACACAAAGGCTAGCGGGAGCCCACGAGCAGTACTTC. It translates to CATQRLAGAHEQYF.

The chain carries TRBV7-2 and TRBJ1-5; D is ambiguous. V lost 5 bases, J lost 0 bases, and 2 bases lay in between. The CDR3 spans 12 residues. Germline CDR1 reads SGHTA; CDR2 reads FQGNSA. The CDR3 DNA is TGTGCCAGCAGCCGTAGCAATCAGCCCCAGCATTTT. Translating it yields CASSRSNQPQHF. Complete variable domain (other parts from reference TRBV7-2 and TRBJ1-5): GAGVSQSPSNKVTEKGKDVELRCDPISGHTALYWYRQSLGQGLEFLIYFQGNSAPDKSGLPSDRFSAERTGGSVSTLTIQRTQQEDSAVYLCASSRSNQPQHFGDGTRLSIL.

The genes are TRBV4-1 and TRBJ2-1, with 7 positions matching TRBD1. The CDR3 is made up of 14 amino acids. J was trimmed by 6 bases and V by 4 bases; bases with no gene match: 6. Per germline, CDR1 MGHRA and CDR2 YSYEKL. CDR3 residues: CASSPPDRINEQFF. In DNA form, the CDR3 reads TGCGCCAGCAGCCCCCCGGACAGGATCAATGAGCAGTTCTTC.

Here the CDR3 reads CASSQSRTGESGYTF. The CDR3 DNA sequence: TGTGCCAGCAGCCAATCCAGGACAGGGGAAAGTGGCTACACCTTC. The chain recombines TRBV16 with TRBJ1-2, with 9 positions matching TRBD1. Germline V gene data show CDR1 as KGHSY and CDR2 as FQNENV. The CDR3 totals 15 residues. V lost 0 bases, J lost 7 bases, and 6 bases stayed unmatched.

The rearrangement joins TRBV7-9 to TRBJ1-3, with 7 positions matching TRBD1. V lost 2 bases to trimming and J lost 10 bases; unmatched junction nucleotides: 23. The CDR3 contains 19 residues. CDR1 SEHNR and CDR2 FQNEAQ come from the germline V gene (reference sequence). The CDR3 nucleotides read TGTGCCAGCAGCTTAATCCCCCTGGGACAGAAGCCTCCGTCTAGGACCATATATTTT. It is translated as CASSLIPLGQKPPSRTIYF.

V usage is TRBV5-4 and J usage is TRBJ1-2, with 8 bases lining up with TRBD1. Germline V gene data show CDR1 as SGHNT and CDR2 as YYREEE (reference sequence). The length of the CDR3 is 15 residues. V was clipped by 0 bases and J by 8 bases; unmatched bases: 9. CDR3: CASSLEVGQGAGYTF. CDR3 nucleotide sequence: TGTGCCAGCAGCTTGGAAGTGGGGCAGGGGGCAGGCTACACCTTC.